Listed here is a single T cell receptor (beta chain). The CDR3 extends over 15 amino acids. Germline CDR1 KGHSH, CDR2 LQKENI. The V segment lost 6 bases and the J segment 3 bases; nucleotides outside the gene matches: 3. The data stem from a study of T cell responses to AZD1222 COVID-19 vaccine. Profiled with immunoSEQ multiplex PCR; TCRdb holds only in-frame clones, not every one. This sample has 150,000 or so clones, with roughly 90% found just once. This sequence joins TRBV18 and TRBJ2-2; TRBD2 matches at 11 bases. Specimen: peripheral blood, collected 28 days after the second AZD1222 dose. The TCR comes from an adult who received the AZD1222 COVID-19 vaccine. The CDR3 coding sequence is TGTGCCAGCTCTTGGGGACTAGCGGACACCGGGGAGCTGTTTTTT. This encodes CASSWGLADTGELFF.